The present entry profiles one T cell receptor (beta chain) with its context. The antigen remains unidentified. The data are from a study of T cell responses to AZD1222 COVID-19 vaccine. Profiled with immunoSEQ multiplex PCR; TCRdb holds only in-frame clones, not every one. Here the sample spans about 150,000 clones, 85% to 95% being singletons. Study-level points and caveats: Repertoire sampling occurred only after the peak T cell response. Donors were mostly white British, more females; clonal diversity possibly underestimated.

The TCR originated in an adult in good health. The material sequenced was peripheral blood, taken on day 0 of AZD1222 vaccination.

In DNA, the CDR3 is TGTGCCAGCTCACGGGATACAGCGCCCCGATGGAACACTGAAGCTTTCTTT. It specifies CASSRDTAPRWNTEAFF. The rearrangement uses TRBV18 and TRBJ1-1; D is unresolved. Per the germline V gene, CDR1 is KGHSH and CDR2 is LQKENI. The CDR3 length is 17 residues. Deletions cut 4 bases from V and 1 base from J, with 19 bases between.